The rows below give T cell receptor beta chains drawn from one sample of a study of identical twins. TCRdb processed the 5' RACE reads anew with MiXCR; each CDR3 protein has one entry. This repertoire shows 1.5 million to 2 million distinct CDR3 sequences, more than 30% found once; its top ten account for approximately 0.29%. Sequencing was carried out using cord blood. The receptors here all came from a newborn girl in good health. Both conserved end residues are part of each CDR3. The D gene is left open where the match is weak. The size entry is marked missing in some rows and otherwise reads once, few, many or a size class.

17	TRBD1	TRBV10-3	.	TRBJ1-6	CAISEGQGRLGNSPLHF	TGTGCCATCAGTGAGGGACAGGGCCGGCTAGGAAATTCACCCCTCCACTTT
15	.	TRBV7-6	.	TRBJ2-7	CASSLAPADSYEQYF	TGTGCCAGCAGCTTAGCTCCAGCAGACTCCTACGAGCAGTACTTC
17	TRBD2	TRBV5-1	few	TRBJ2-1	CASSLPSTSGSDNEQFF	TGCGCCAGCAGCTTGCCCTCAACTAGCGGGAGTGACAATGAGCAGTTCTTC
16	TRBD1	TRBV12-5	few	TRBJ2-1	CASGLAGTGGFNEQFF	TGTGCTAGTGGTTTGGCCGGGACAGGGGGTTTCAATGAGCAGTTCTTC
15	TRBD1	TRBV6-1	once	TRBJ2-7	CASSSGTGVRYEQYF	TGTGCCAGCAGCTCCGGGACAGGGGTACGGTACGAGCAGTACTTC
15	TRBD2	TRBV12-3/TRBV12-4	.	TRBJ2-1	CASSLRGRAGDEQFF	TGTGCCAGCAGTTTACGCGGGAGGGCCGGGGATGAGCAGTTCTTC
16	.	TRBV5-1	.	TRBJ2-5	CASSEPVGLGGETQYF	TGCGCCAGCAGCGAACCTGTGGGGCTGGGGGGAGAGACCCAGTACTTC
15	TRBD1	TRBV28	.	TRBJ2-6	CASSRDSSGANVLTF	TGTGCCAGCAGTCGGGACAGCTCTGGGGCCAACGTCCTGACTTTC
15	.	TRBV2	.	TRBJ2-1	CASRELESSYNEQSF	TGTGCCAGCAGGGAACTAGAGAGCTCCTACAATGAGCAGTCCTTC
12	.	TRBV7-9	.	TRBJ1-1	CASSSRPREAFF	TGTGCCAGCAGTTCCCGGCCCCGGGAAGCCTTCTTT
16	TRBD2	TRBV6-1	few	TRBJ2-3	CASSAGTSGGTDTQYF	TGTGCCAGCAGTGCCGGGACTAGCGGAGGCACAGATACGCAGTATTTT
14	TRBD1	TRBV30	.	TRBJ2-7	CAWARGQGFHEQYF	TGTGCCTGGGCTAGGGGACAGGGTTTCCACGAGCAGTACTTC
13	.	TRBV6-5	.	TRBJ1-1	CASSWELNTEAFF	TGTGCCAGCAGTTGGGAACTGAACACTGAAGCTTTCTTT
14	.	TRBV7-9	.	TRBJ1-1	CASSRPGDGTEAFF	TGTGCCAGCAGCCGACCCGGGGACGGGACTGAAGCTTTCTTT
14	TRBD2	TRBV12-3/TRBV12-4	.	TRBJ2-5	CASSPGLGGETQYF	TGTGCCAGCAGTCCGGGACTAGGGGGAGAGACCCAGTACTTC
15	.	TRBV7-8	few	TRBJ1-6	CASSYTGPLNSPLHF	TGTGCCAGCAGTTATACCGGGCCCTTGAATTCACCCCTCCACTTT
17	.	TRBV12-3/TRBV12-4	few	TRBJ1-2	CASSLRLGGPSGYGYTF	TGTGCCAGCAGTTTACGCTTGGGGGGCCCCTCCGGCTATGGCTACACCTTC
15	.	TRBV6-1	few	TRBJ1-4	CASSELGQYNEKLFF	TGTGCCAGCAGTGAATTAGGACAGTATAATGAAAAACTGTTTTTT
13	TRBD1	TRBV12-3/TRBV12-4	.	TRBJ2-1	CASSTGGSYEQFF	TGTGCCAGCAGCACAGGGGGTTCCTACGAGCAGTTCTTC
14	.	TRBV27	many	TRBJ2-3	CASSLAQGTDTQYF	TGTGCCAGCAGCTTAGCGCAGGGCACAGATACGCAGTATTTT
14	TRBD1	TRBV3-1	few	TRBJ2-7	CASSHGQGAYEQYF	TGCGCCAGCAGCCATGGACAGGGCGCCTACGAGCAGTACTTC
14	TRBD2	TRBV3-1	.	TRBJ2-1	CAASVSGRVNEQFF	TGTGCCGCTTCTGTTAGCGGGAGAGTCAATGAGCAGTTCTTC
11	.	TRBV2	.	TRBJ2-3	CASTEADTQYF	TGTGCCAGCACCGAGGCAGATACGCAGTATTTT
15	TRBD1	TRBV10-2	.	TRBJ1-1	CASQNEDRLNTEAFF	TGCGCCAGCCAGAACGAGGACAGGTTGAACACTGAAGCTTTCTTT
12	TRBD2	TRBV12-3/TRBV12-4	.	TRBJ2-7	CASSLGLAGAYF	TGTGCCAGCAGTTTGGGACTAGCGGGAGCCTACTTC
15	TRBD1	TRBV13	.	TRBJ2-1	CASSPTGTSYNELFF	TGTGCCAGCAGCCCGACAGGGACCTCCTACAATGAGCTGTTCTTC
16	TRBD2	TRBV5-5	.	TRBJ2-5	CASSFSPASGQETQYF	TGTGCCAGCAGCTTCAGTCCGGCTAGCGGCCAAGAGACCCAGTACTTC
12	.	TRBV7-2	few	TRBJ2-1	CASSPSLRMQFF	TGTGCCAGCAGCCCCTCCTTGCGGATGCAGTTCTTC
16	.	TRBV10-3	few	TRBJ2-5	CAISESMSGRKETQYF	TGTGCCATCAGTGAGTCGATGTCAGGGAGGAAAGAGACCCAGTACTTC
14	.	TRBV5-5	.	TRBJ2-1	CASSLVLLSHEQFF	TGTGCCAGCAGCTTGGTGCTCCTTTCCCATGAGCAGTTCTTC
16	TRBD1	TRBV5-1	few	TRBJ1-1	CASSAVTGAQNTEAFF	TGCGCCAGCAGCGCCGTGACAGGGGCTCAGAACACTGAAGCTTTCTTT
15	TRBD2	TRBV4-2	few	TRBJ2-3	CASSHTSVESDTQYF	TGTGCCAGCAGCCATACTAGCGTAGAGTCAGATACGCAGTATTTT
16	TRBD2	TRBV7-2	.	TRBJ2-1	CASSSRRLAAHNEQFF	TGTGCCAGCAGCTCTCGTCGTCTAGCGGCTCACAATGAGCAGTTCTTC
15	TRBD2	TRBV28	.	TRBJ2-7	CASSLGASGSHEQYF	TGTGCCAGCAGTTTAGGGGCTAGCGGGAGTCACGAGCAGTACTTC
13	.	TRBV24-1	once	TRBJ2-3	CATSTRDTDTQYF	TGTGCCACCAGTACCCGGGACACAGATACGCAGTATTTT
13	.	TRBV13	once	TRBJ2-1	CASSLGRGGEQFF	TGTGCCAGCAGCTTAGGTAGGGGGGGTGAGCAGTTCTTC
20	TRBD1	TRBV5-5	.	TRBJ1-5	CASSLRPRTGQPYSNQPQHF	TGTGCCAGCAGCCTTCGGCCCAGGACAGGGCAGCCTTATAGCAATCAGCCCCAGCATTTT
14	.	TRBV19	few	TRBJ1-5	CASSIKAVNQPQHF	TGTGCCAGTAGTATTAAGGCGGTAAATCAGCCCCAGCATTTT
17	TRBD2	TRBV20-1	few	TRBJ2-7	CSARSATSGRSSVEQYF	TGCAGTGCTAGATCCGCTACTAGCGGGAGGAGCTCTGTCGAGCAGTACTTC
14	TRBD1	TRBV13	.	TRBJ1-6	CASSLRQGRGTLHF	TGTGCCAGCAGCTTAAGACAGGGTCGGGGGACCCTCCACTTT
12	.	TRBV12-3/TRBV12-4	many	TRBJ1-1	CASSFTGFEAFF	TGTGCCAGCAGTTTCACAGGGTTCGAAGCTTTCTTT
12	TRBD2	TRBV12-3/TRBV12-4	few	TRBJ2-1	CASRLAGGPEFF	TGTGCCAGCAGACTAGCGGGGGGGCCGGAGTTCTTC
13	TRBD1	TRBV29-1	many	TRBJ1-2	CSGGDRVNYGYTF	TGCAGCGGGGGGGACAGGGTCAACTATGGCTACACCTTC
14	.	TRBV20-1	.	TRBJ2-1	CSASETGTYDEQFF	TGCAGTGCTAGCGAGACAGGAACCTACGATGAGCAGTTCTTC
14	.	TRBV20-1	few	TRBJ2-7	CSAGPKRFLYEQYF	TGCAGTGCTGGCCCAAAAAGGTTCCTCTACGAGCAGTACTTC